The present entry profiles one T cell receptor (beta chain) with its context. It lacks a known antigen. No clone much larger than this one lies a single base away; base qualities are absent. TCRbeta CDR3 regions were amplified from genomic DNA by means of the immunoSEQ Assay, a bias-controlled multiplex PCR. On the authors' methods: The number of nucleated cells in each sample was estimated by amplification of reference gene primers within the assay. To quantify the absolute abundance of each unique TCRbeta CDR3 rearrangement, sequence reads were collapsed and filtered. Productive Simpson clonality was computed per sample as the square root of Simpson's diversity index over productive rearrangements. Not all clones reach the TCRdb copy of this immuneACCESS table, which keeps in-frame sequences only. Checked studies attribute under half of the gap to unresolved V genes and leave the rest unexplained. The V and J calls and the clone size are those of that table, but D and trimming were determined from the DNA. The sample table records over 350,000 clones; around 87% of these occur just once. 0.9% to 1% of the sample lies in the top ten.

Participants in the prospective study were aged roughly 18 to 100 years, lived in some 24 United States geographic areas, and enrolled through a virtual design. Cohort assignment in the prospective study relied on participant-reported clinical history from a screening survey and a study questionnaire. Mobile phlebotomists in the prospective study collected whole blood, serum and a nasopharyngeal or oropharyngeal swab from every participant. Participants in the prospective study had the option to provide additional blood draws and questionnaires over a 2-month period. Before DNA extraction, blood samples from the prospective study were shipped at room temperature or frozen. This specimen belongs to a study of blood T cell repertoires in COVID-19 (TCRdb year 2020). About the full investigation: Samples covering the acute and convalescent phases of COVID-19 were provided by collaborators in the United States, Italy and Spain. The material from the prospective study consisted of cDNA or gDNA derived from T cells, B-cell-depleted T cells, or PBMCs. Subjects who had been exposed to COVID-19, were actively infected with it, or had recovered from it provided the deeply sampled blood TCRbeta repertoires that made up the dataset. A freely available public database, intended as a resource for researchers studying the immune response to SARS-CoV-2, is where the repertoires were released. The samples were drawn from the first 160 participants of the ongoing ImmuneRACE study and from some 1,300 subjects provided by 6 global collaborators. The sample metadata nearly always contained a de-identified subject ID, COVID-19 status, age in years and sex. HLA class I and class II types, where available, came from metadata supplied by the sample provider rather than from assay-based typing.

The germline V gene (reference sequence) specifies SGHNT as CDR1 and YYREEE as CDR2. The V end loses 2 bases and the J end loses 4 bases, and a stretch of 15 bases separates them. The CDR3 starts with the cysteine, ends with the phenylalanine, and has 15 residues. Left in the record is the CDR3 DNA by itself, 45 bases read in frame from the first base. What the work shows at the level of the full study, not this receptor alone: The amount of clinical and demographic metadata varied by source and participant and was provided uncurated.

The sequence links TRBV5-4 to TRBJ1-2; TRBD1 is possibly the D segment (6 matching bases). This receptor was taken from a woman aged 25 to 39 with acute COVID-19. Sequencing was performed on PBMCs or T cells enriched from blood (not recorded which). DNA sequence: TGTGCCAGCAGCTTACCGCGGGGAGGGGGCTATGGCTACACCTTC. It translates to CASSLPRGGGYGYTF.